The 3 T cell receptor beta chains below were found in one sample sequenced in a study of pediatric ulcerative colitis. Sequencing used immunoSEQ multiplex PCR; TCRdb keeps in-frame clones, though not all of them. The table lists 16,000 or so clones, about 80% of them singletons. During colonoscopy, one to two rectal pinch biopsies were collected. Material for sequencing was gut tissue. These receptors originate from a boy between 10 and 17 years old who was a control in a study of pediatric ulcerative colitis.

This clone has only a few counts. The rearrangement joins TRBV6-5 to TRBJ2-2; TRBD1 aligns across 8 bases. Trimming at V came to 5 bases and at J to 6 bases, leaving 2 bases not matched to a gene. The length of the CDR3 is 13 residues. The germline V gene encodes CDR1 MNHEY and CDR2 SVGAGI. In DNA, the CDR3 is TGTGCCAGCAGTCCACAGGGGGCCGGGGAGCTGTTTTTT. Protein product: CASSPQGAGELFF.

This clone has a single count. The J gene is TRBJ2-1, the V gene TRBV7-3; a possible D gene is TRBD2 (6 bases). CDR1 and CDR2 (germline): SGHTA, FQGTGA. Trimming took 5 bases from V and 4 from J, leaving 15 bases between them. The CDR3 spans 15 residues. CDR3 DNA sequence: TGTGCCAGCAGCCCGGGTCCTAGCGAGTACAATGAGCAGTTCTTC. It is translated as CASSPGPSEYNEQFF.

The rearrangement joins TRBV5-1 to TRBJ1-4, with TRBD1 matching over 9 bases. The germline gives CDR1 SGHRS, CDR2 YFSETQ. The CDR3 spans 15 residues. Trimming cost V 3 bases and J 8 bases; bases outside gene matches: 8. The CDR3 loop is CASSYRDRVGEKLFF. In DNA form, the CDR3 reads TGCGCCAGCAGCTACCGGGACAGGGTTGGAGAAAAACTGTTTTTT.